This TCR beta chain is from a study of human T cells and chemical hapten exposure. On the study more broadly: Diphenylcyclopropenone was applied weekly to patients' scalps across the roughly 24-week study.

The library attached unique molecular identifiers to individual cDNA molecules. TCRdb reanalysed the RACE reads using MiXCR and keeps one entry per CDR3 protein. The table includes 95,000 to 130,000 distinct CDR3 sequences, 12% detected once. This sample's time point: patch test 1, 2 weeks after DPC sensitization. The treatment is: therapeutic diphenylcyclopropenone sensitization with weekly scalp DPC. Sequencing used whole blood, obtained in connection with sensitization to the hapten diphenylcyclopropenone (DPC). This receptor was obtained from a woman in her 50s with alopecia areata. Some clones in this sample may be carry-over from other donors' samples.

The CDR3 region is CAIKETSDYEQYF. The CDR3 nucleotides are TGTGCCATCAAGGAGACTAGCGACTACGAGCAGTACTTC. This chain joins TRBV10-3 and TRBJ2-7, with 8 bases that match TRBD2. Germline CDR1 reads ENHRY; CDR2 reads SYGVKD. V was clipped by 7 bases and J by 3 bases; unmatched bases: 5. The CDR3 length is 13 residues.